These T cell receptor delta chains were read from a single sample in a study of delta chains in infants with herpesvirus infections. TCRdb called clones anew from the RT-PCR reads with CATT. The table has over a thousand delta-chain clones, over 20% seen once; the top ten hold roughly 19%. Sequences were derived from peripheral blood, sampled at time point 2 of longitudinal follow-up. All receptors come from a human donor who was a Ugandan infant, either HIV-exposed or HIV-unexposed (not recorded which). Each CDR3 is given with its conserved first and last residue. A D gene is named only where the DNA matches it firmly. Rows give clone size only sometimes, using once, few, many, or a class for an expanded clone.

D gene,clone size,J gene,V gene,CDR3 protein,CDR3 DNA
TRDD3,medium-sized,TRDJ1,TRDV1,CALGELTIPRYWGISRPIWTDKLIF,TGTGCTCTTGGGGAACTCACAATTCCTCGGTACTGGGGGATAAGTAGGCCCATTTGGACCGATAAACTCATCTTT
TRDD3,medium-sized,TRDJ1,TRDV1,CALGAVGGPFMYWGIRRAYTDKLIF,TGTGCTCTTGGGGCTGTCGGGGGACCTTTTATGTACTGGGGGATACGCAGGGCGTACACCGATAAACTCATCTTT
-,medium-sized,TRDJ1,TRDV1,CALGEVGLTDKLIF,TGTGCTCTTGGGGAAGTGGGGCTGACCGATAAACTCATCTTT
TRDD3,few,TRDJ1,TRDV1,CALGELRLLGDTDKLIF,TGTGCTCTTGGGGAACTCCGTTTACTGGGGGACACCGATAAACTCATCTTT
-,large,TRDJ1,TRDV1,CALGRGRAYTDKLIF,TGTGCTCTTGGTCGAGGTCGGGCCTACACCGATAAACTCATCTTT
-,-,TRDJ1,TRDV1,CALGELYRNSYVPTQPPYTDKLIF,TGTGCTCTTGGGGAACTGTACCGGAACTCCTACGTCCCTACCCAACCACCGTACACCGATAAACTCATCTTT
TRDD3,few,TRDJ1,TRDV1,CALGELGPSYWGIGADKLIF,TGTGCTCTTGGGGAATTAGGTCCTTCTTACTGGGGGATTGGGGCCGATAAACTCATCTTT
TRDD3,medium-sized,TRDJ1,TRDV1,CALGERFLRRIAGGGYEYTDKLIF,TGTGCTCTTGGGGAAAGATTCCTACGTCGCATTGCGGGTGGGGGATACGAGTACACCGATAAACTCATCTTT
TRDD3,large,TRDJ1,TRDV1,CALGERPTHPPTSGWGIPDKLIF,TGTGCTCTTGGGGAACGACCAACTCATCCCCCCACTTCGGGCTGGGGGATACCCGATAAACTCATCTTT
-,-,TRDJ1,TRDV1,CALGELASPTDKLIF,TGTGCTCTTGGGGAACTGGCCTCCCCCACCGATAAACTCATCTTT
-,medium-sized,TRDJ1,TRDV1,CALGEPTDGTDKLIF,TGTGCTCTTGGGGAACCGACTGACGGCACCGATAAACTCATCTTT
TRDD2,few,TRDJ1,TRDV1,CALGDSPSYPRTGWLADKLIF,TGTGCTCTTGGGGACTCTCCTTCCTACCCACGTACTGGGTGGCTAGCCGATAAACTCATCTTT
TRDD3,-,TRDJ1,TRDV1,CALGDPHPSVYWGIHPTDKLIF,TGTGCTCTTGGGGACCCCCATCCTTCCGTCTACTGGGGGATACATCCCACCGATAAACTCATCTTT
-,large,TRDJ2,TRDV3,CAFRGSTAQLFF,TGTGCCTTTAGGGGATCCACAGCACAACTCTTCTTT
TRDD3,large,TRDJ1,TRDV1,CALGVLWGISTDKLIF,TGTGCTCTTGGGGTACTCTGGGGGATCAGCACCGATAAACTCATCTTT
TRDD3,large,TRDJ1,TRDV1,CALGGKILILGATDKLIF,TGTGCTCTTGGGGGCAAAATCCTCATACTGGGGGCAACCGATAAACTCATCTTT
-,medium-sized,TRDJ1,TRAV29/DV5,CAASPNFSYAGRLNTDKLIF,TGTGCAGCAAGCCCTAATTTTTCCTATGCAGGGAGGTTGAACACCGATAAACTCATCTTT
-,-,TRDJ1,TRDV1,CALGETQKYVMQGSYTDKLIF,TGTGCTCTTGGGGAAACCCAAAAGTACGTCATGCAGGGAAGCTACACCGATAAACTCATCTTT
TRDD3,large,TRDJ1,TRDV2,CACDTDWGNTDKLIF,TGTGCCTGTGACACGGACTGGGGTAACACCGATAAACTCATCTTT
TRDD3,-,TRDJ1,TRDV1,CALGTRSRPLVLGDNVWYMADKLIF,TGTGCTCTTGGGACCCGTTCCCGGCCATTAGTACTGGGGGATAACGTCTGGTATATGGCCGATAAACTCATCTTT
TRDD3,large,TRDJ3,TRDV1,CALGVPFLIVLTGGYRRESWDTRQMFF,TGTGCTCTTGGGGTTCCCTTCCTAATTGTCCTTACTGGGGGATACCGAAGGGAATCCTGGGACACCCGACAGATGTTTTTC
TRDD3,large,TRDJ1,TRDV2,CACDPLDLGDTYTDKLIF,TGTGCCTGTGACCCCCTGGATCTGGGGGATACGTACACCGATAAACTCATCTTT
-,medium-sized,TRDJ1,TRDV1,CALGDGGHPSWENTDKLIF,TGTGCTCTTGGGGACGGCGGCCACCCTAGCTGGGAGAACACCGATAAACTCATCTTT
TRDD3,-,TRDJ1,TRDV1,CALGVPVTGWGITDKPIF,TGTGCTCTTGGGGTACCGGTTACGGGCTGGGGGATAACCGATAAACCCATCTTT